This TCR beta chain appears in the sequencing data of a study of cytomegalovirus exposure and HLA in healthy donors. The CDR3 extends over 15 amino acids. The germline gives CDR1 SEHNR, CDR2 FQNEAQ (reference sequence). Trimming pared 5 bases from V and 8 bases from J, leaving 18 bases between. The PCR made use of 60 Vbeta and 13 Jbeta primers. Only in-frame clones appear in the TCRdb table, and some are missing; sequencing was by immunoSEQ multiplex PCR. The sample yields about 190,000 clones, about 86% seen once. J is TRBJ1-4 and V is TRBV7-9; D is possibly TRBD1 (6 bases). The sequence derives from a man between 35 and 55 years old in good health and CMV-seropositive. The specimen was PBMCs. This CDR3 reads CASSQPGQFGEKLFF. The DNA of the CDR3 is TGTGCCAGCAGCCAGCCTGGACAGTTTGGGGAAAAACTGTTTTTT.